These 19 T cell receptor beta chains originate from one sample sequenced in a study of tumor and adjacent non-tumor tissue in lung cancer (dated 2018 in TCRdb). The method was multiplex PCR. These reads were obtained on an Illumina HiSeq 2500. Following protocols modified from ARM-PCR, the researchers constructed TCRbeta libraries through three rounds of nested PCR with primers (Table S4). Using fastp at Q25 and MiXCR, TCRdb reprocessed the public reads and kept productive beta chains. Every CDR3 protein is listed once, alongside the most common genes and DNA of its rows. Recorded for this sample are roughly 45,000 distinct CDR3 sequences; roughly 60% of them occurred a single time. In total, the top ten clones hold 45% of the sample. RNA was isolated from bulk, unsorted tissue, and RNA quality was assessed with a NanoDrop ND-1000 and an Agilent 2100. Distant non-tumor tissue taken more than 3 cm from the tumor edge was used as the normal lung sample.

Sequenced: distant non-tumor lung tissue. The source of these receptors is a man in his forties or fifties with non-small cell lung cancer.

On this clonotype: The junction shows a germline mismatch at one end, possibly a read error. V usage is TRBV12-3 or TRBV12-4 and J usage is TRBJ2-5, with D possibly matching TRBD1 (5 bases). The CDR3 is 14 amino acids. CDR3 nucleotide sequence: TGCGCCTGCAGTCCTAGGACACTCCAAGAGACCCAGTACTTC. The encoded protein is CACSPRTLQETQYF.

This clonotype was seen only a few times. A much more abundant neighbour one base away suggests this may be a read error. The chain carries TRBV4-1 and TRBJ2-1; D perhaps matches TRBD2 (5 bases). CDR3 size: 18 residues. The V gene lost 5 bases and the J gene lost 6 bases, with 26 bases spanning the gap. From germline, CDR1 is MGHRA and CDR2 YSYEKL. The CDR3 region is CASSTRAPWASRGNEQFF. The CDR3 nucleotides read TGCGCCAGCAGCACGAGGGCTCCGTGGGCTAGCCGTGGCAATGAGCAGTTCTTC.

About this clonotype itself: A much bigger clone sits one base away, suggesting this may be a read error. CDR3 protein: CASSLIVGNEQFF. The CDR3 DNA reads as TGCGCCAGCAGCTTGATCGTGGGTAATGAGCAGTTCTTC. The genes are TRBV5-1 and TRBJ2-1; D not resolved. The CDR3 is 13 amino acids. Germline V lookup: CDR1 SGHRS, CDR2 YFSETQ. V was pared by 1 base and J by 7 bases, with 9 bases between.

V usage is TRBV30 and J usage is TRBJ1-5; D is perhaps TRBD1 (6 bases). CDR3 length: 15 amino acids. V was pared by 3 bases and J by 4 bases, with 16 bases between. The germline V gene encodes CDR1 GTSNPN and CDR2 SVGIG (reference sequence). CDR3 region: CAWSSGDNGNQPQHF. The CDR3 region has the DNA TGTGCCTGGAGCTCTGGGGACAATGGGAATCAGCCCCAGCATTTT.

By share, this clonotype ranks as medium-sized. The V call is TRBV6-5, the J call TRBJ1-5, with TRBD1 matching 7 bases. This CDR3 has 15 residues. V shed 6 bases, J shed 5 bases, and the junction held 10 bases outside the gene matches. Looked up from germline, CDR1 is MNHEY and CDR2 is SVGAGI. The CDR3, as DNA: TGTGCCAGCAGCTATACGACAGGGACGGATCAGCCCCAGCATTTT. Residues: CASSYTTGTDQPQHF.

This clonotype was recorded a few times. It may be a read error: a sequence one base away is much more abundant. In nucleotides, the CDR3 is TGCGGCGTCCGAAGGAAAGGGTCGACCCAGTACTTC. Its translation is CGVRRKGSTQYF. The V and J genes are TRBV29-1 and TRBJ2-5, with no clear D. This CDR3 has 12 residues. Germline CDR1 reads SQVTM; CDR2 reads ANQGSEA.

In this sample, this clonotype turned up a few times. V is TRBV20-1 and J is TRBJ2-3; D gene ambiguous. From germline, CDR1 is DFQATT and CDR2 SNEGSKA (reference sequence). With 4 bases removed from V and 7 bases from J, the gap between germline ends came to 18 bases. CDR3 length equals 14 residues. CDR3 in amino acids: CSATTPSRGYTQYF. In nucleotides, the CDR3 is TGCAGTGCTACGACCCCAAGTCGTGGTTATACGCAGTATTTT.

With respect to this clonotype: At one end, the junction sequence differs from germline, possibly due to a read error. The CDR3 DNA reads TGTGCAAGCAGTCCGGGGACATGGTCCGGAAACACCATATATTTT. It encodes CASSPGTWSGNTIYF. This sequence joins TRBV28 and TRBJ1-3, with D possibly matching TRBD1 (6 bases). In germline, CDR1 is MDHEN, CDR2 SYDVKM. The CDR3 is 15 amino acids.

Notes on this clonotype: The junction does not match germline at one end; this may be a read error. The chain joins TRBV5-1 to TRBJ2-7; no definite D call. The CDR3 covers 14 residues. CDR1 SGHRS and CDR2 YFSETQ come from the germline V gene. The CDR3 sequence: CASSLLVMPYGQYF. CDR3 bases: TGCGCCAGCAGCTTGCTGGTGATGCCCTACGGGCAGTACTTC.

Points on this clonotype: A single base separates this from a much larger clone, so it may be a read error. The chain employs TRBV7-9 and TRBJ2-3; D possibly corresponds to TRBD1 (5 bases). CDR1 is SEHNR, CDR2 FQNEAQ, per germline (reference sequence). With 1 base removed from V and 0 bases from J, the gap between germline ends came to 8 bases. The CDR3 loop spans 15 amino acids. CDR3 protein: CASSLGQRSTDTQYF. The CDR3 region has the DNA TGTGCCAGCAGCTTAGGACAGCGTAGCACAGATACGCAGTATTTT.

In DNA form, the CDR3 reads TGTGCCAGCAGCTTACTGGGACAGGGAGTCACAGATACGCAGTATTTT. Translation: CASSLLGQGVTDTQYF. This chain links TRBV7-9 with TRBJ2-3; 9 nucleotides line up with TRBD1. This CDR3 region has 16 residues. V dropped 2 bases and J dropped 2; count of bases not matched to a gene: 5. From germline, CDR1 is SEHNR and CDR2 FQNEAQ (reference sequence).

As regards this clonotype: A clone one base away is much larger, so this may be a read error. The V call is TRBV10-3, the J call TRBJ2-5; tentatively, D is TRBD1 (5 bases). CDR1 is ENHRY and CDR2 is SYGVKD in the germline V gene. This CDR3 is 11 amino acids long. CDR3 loop: CATGHQKTQYF. As DNA, the CDR3 is TGTGCCACCGGACACCAAAAGACCCAGTACTTC.

Of note for this clonotype: At one boundary the junction diverges from the germline segment, which might be a read error. The chain is built from TRBV6-6 and TRBJ1-5; 11 bases map to TRBD1. The CDR3 runs 16 residues. Germline CDR1 reads MNHNY; CDR2 reads SVGAGI (reference sequence). CDR3 bases: TGTGGCAGCAGGCAAACTGGACAGGGGGCCGTTCGGCCCCAGCACTTT. It translates to CGSRQTGQGAVRPQHF.

On this clonotype: The junction departs from the called germline gene at one end, perhaps through a read error. This rearrangement joins TRBV10-1 to TRBJ2-2; D gene ambiguous. The CDR3 covers 14 residues. Germline CDR1 WNHNN, CDR2 SYGVQD (reference sequence). CDR3 in amino acids: CTSSGVVNAGELFF. For the CDR3, the DNA is TGCACCAGCAGTGGAGTAGTGAACGCCGGGGAGCTGTTTTTT.

This clonotype came up many times. This chain joins TRBV12-3 or TRBV12-4 and TRBJ2-7, with D tentatively TRBD1 or TRBD2 (6 bases each). CDR3 length equals 15 residues. V was clipped by 1 base and J by 3 bases, with 13 bases between them. The CDR3 spells CASSLEGGAGYEQYF. CDR3 coding DNA: TGTGCCAGCAGTTTAGAGGGGGGCGCGGGCTACGAGCAGTACTTC.

The chain carries TRBV5-1 and TRBJ2-5, with D maybe TRBD1 (5 bases). V shed 2 bases and J shed 0 bases, with 8 bases lying between them. Germline V gene lookup returns CDR1 SGHRS and CDR2 YFSETQ. There are 14 residues in the CDR3. This CDR3 reads CASSFKGYQETQYF. Written as DNA, the CDR3 is TGCGCCAGCAGCTTCAAGGGGTACCAAGAGACCCAGTACTTC.

About this clonotype itself: This is likely a read error, given that the CDR3 carries no conserved phenylalanine or tryptophan at its end. This sequence joins TRBV6-1 and TRBJ2-7; TRBD2 aligns across 8 bases. Germline V CDR1 and CDR2: MNHNS, SASEGT. CDR3 length: 15 residues. Written as DNA, the CDR3 is TGTACCAGCAGTGGGACTGGCGGGGGGAAGTACGAGCAGTACCTC. This translates into CTSSGTGGGKYEQYL.

The rearrangement uses TRBV21-1 and TRBJ2-1; the table's D gene call, TRBD2, was not cross checked with the DNA. TRBV21-1 is a pseudogene segment. This CDR3 has 22 residues. Written as DNA, the CDR3 is TGTGCCAGCGGCAAAGTGAGGCAGGGGGCTAGCGGGAGGGCCAAAGCCTACAATGAGCAGTTCTTC. It encodes CASGKVRQGASGRAKAYNEQFF.

The table lists this clonotype with a count of one. The CDR3 reads CASCLAQGQGTRSGANVLTF. The CDR3 nucleotides are TGTGCTAGCTGTTTAGCCCAGGGACAGGGGACTCGCTCTGGGGCCAACGTCCTGACTTTC. The J gene is TRBJ2-6, the V gene TRBV12-3 or TRBV12-4, with 10 nucleotides matching TRBD1. The CDR3 runs 20 residues.